This TCR beta chain derives from a study of high-grade serous ovarian cancer treatment subgroups. Whole-study context: On average, approximately 15,000 reads and about 8,100 unique TCR beta rearrangements were obtained per sample. Overall study results and limits: Clonal relatedness tracked neoantigen level, and by trend copy number and mutation load. Same-patient tumor repertoires overlapped at roughly 0.095 to 0.85; different patients barely overlapped.

As to this clone: No antigen is known for it.

Tumor tissue was taken before any definitive surgery or chemotherapy was given. The CDR3 extends over 11 amino acids. Between the trimmed V and J ends, which lost 4 bases and 6 bases, there was a span of 6 bases. Germline CDR1 and CDR2: DFQATT and SNEGSKA (reference sequence). Profiling relied on immunoSEQ multiplex PCR, and the TCRdb table lists in-frame clones only, not all of them. Of some 3,200 clones listed, roughly four fifths are singletons. The chain combines TRBV20-1 with TRBJ1-4; D might be TRBD1 (5 bases). The sample was tumor tissue. This receptor was identified in a human donor with high-grade serous ovarian cancer. Written as DNA, the CDR3 is TGCAGTGCTAAAGGGGATGAAAAACTGTTTTTT. It is translated as CSAKGDEKLFF.